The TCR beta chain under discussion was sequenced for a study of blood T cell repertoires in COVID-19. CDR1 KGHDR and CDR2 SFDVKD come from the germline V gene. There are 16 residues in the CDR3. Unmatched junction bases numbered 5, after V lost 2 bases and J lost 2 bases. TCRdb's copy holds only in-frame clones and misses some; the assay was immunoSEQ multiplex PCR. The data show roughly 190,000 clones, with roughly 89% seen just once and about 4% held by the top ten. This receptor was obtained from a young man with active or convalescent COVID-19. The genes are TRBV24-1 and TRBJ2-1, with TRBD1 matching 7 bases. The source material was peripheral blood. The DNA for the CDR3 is TGTGCCACCAGTGATTCCGACAGGGAACCCTACAATGAGCAGTTCTTC. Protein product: CATSDSDREPYNEQFF.